These 30 T cell receptor beta chains were sequenced from one sample in a study of molecular identifiers for immune sequencing clone quantification. TCRdb re-called the PCR reads with MiXCR, one entry per CDR3 protein. This sample yields under 800,000 distinct CDR3 sequences, of which approximately 24% are seen a single time; 0.78% belongs to the top ten. Sequencing was done on a sample of naive CD8+ T cells from blood, with Jurkat cell RNA spiked in. As for subset: FACS-sorted CD8+CD4-CCR7+CD45RA+ naive T cells. Receptors originate from a human donor in good health. Some libraries in this study had Jurkat cell RNA spiked in.

In this sample, this clonotype turned up a few times. The gene calls are TRBV20-1 and TRBJ2-1; D may correspond to TRBD1 or TRBD2 (5 bases each). This CDR3 has 15 amino acids. In germline, CDR1 is DFQATT, CDR2 SNEGSKA (reference sequence). The germline V and J ends were trimmed by 0 bases and 8 bases, with 17 bases remaining between them. CDR3 nucleotide sequence: TGCAGTGCTAGAGAGTTGGGGCTAGCATTGGATGAGCAGTTCTTC. This sequence encodes CSARELGLALDEQFF.

This clonotype was found a few times. This chain joins TRBV7-9 and TRBJ2-1; D is ambiguous. Germline lookup yields CDR1 SEHNR and CDR2 FQNEAQ (reference sequence). This CDR3 is built from 17 residues. The V end lost 1 base, the J end lost 0 bases, and 13 bases lay between the germline ends. CDR3 coding DNA: TGTGCCAGCAGCTTAGTATCTCTAGAGAGCTCCTACAATGAGCAGTTCTTC. It specifies CASSLVSLESSYNEQFF. The variable domain in full, with the rest retrieved from reference TRBV7-9 and TRBJ2-1, is DTGVSQNPRHKITKRGQNVTFRCDPISEHNRLYWYRQTLGQGPEFLTYFQNEAQLEKSRLLSDRFSAERPKGSFSTLEIQRTEQGDSAMYLCASSLVSLESSYNEQFFGPGTRLTVL.

This clonotype was counted many times. J is TRBJ2-7 and V is TRBV5-1, with D possibly being TRBD2 (5 bases). V gave up 0 bases and J gave up 3 bases, with 10 bases separating them. Germline V gene sequence: CDR1 SGHRS, CDR2 YFSETQ. This CDR3 is 14 amino acids long. The CDR3 bases are TGCGCCAGCAGCTTGGCTCGGGATGGCTACGAGCAGTACTTC. The encoded protein is CASSLARDGYEQYF.

This clonotype was seen at least ten times. V is TRBV28 and J is TRBJ2-7; D is perhaps TRBD2 (5 bases). The CDR3 spans 15 residues. The germline V and J ends were trimmed by 5 bases and 6 bases, with 20 bases remaining between them. Germline V gene lookup returns CDR1 MDHEN and CDR2 SYDVKM. CDR3 nucleotides: TGTGCCAGCAGTCCCGTTGTGGAGGCCCACTCCGAGCAGTACTTC. Its translation is CASSPVVEAHSEQYF. The variable domain in full, completed from reference TRBV28 and TRBJ2-7, reads DVKVTQSSRYLVKRTGEKVFLECVQDMDHENMFWYRQDPGLGLRLIYFSYDVKMKEKGDIPEGYSVSREKKERFSLILESASTNQTSMYLCASSPVVEAHSEQYFGPGTRLTVT.

Comment on this clonotype: Germline and junction disagree at one end, which may indicate a read error. The gene calls are TRBV29-1 and TRBJ2-1; TRBD2 matches 9 bases. In germline, CDR1 is SQVTM, CDR2 ANQGSEA. This CDR3 is built from 13 residues. In DNA, the CDR3 is TGCAGCGTTGAAGAGGGCGGGGGGGCCGGGCAGGTCTTC. Translating gives CSVEEGGGAGQVF.

A word on this clonotype: Since a much larger clone is just one base distant, this may be a read error. V usage is TRBV29-1 and J usage is TRBJ2-7; the D gene is possibly TRBD2 (6 bases). This CDR3 contains 13 residues. Germline V gene sequence: CDR1 SQVTM, CDR2 ANQGSEA. The CDR3 nucleotides are TGCAGCGTTGGGGCGGGATACTCCTACGAGCAGTGCTTC. Translated, it gives CSVGAGYSYEQCF.

A note on this clonotype: It may be a read error: a sequence one base away is much more abundant. Because the CDR3 is missing its conserved closing phenylalanine or tryptophan, this is likely a read error. The V call is TRBV25-1, the J call TRBJ2-5; D gene uncertain. The CDR3 consists of 13 residues. V was cut by 6 bases and J by 2 bases, with 10 bases left in between. CDR1 and CDR2 from the germline V gene are MGHDK and SYGVNS. The DNA for the CDR3 is TGTGCCAGCAGCCAGGCCTTTCAAGAGACCCAGTACCTC. This translates into CASSQAFQETQYL.

This clonotype occurred many times. V is TRBV20-1 and J is TRBJ2-2, with D hard to call. The CDR3 is made up of 12 amino acids. V was pared by 6 bases and J by 5 bases, with 10 bases between. The germline V gene encodes CDR1 DFQATT and CDR2 SNEGSKA (reference sequence). The CDR3 DNA sequence: TGCAGTGCGTCTCAAATGACCGGGGAGCTGTTTTTT. This encodes CSASQMTGELFF.

The rearrangement uses TRBV28 and TRBJ2-7; D tentatively fits TRBD1 or TRBD2 (5 bases each). Trimming took off 4 bases at V and 2 bases at J, with 18 bases between the two ends. Germline V gene lookup returns CDR1 MDHEN and CDR2 SYDVKM. CDR3 length: 16 amino acids. CDR3 amino acids: CASSYARGMGPYEQYF. In nucleotides, the CDR3 is TGTGCCAGCAGTTATGCCCGAGGGATGGGGCCCTACGAGCAGTACTTC.

The V gene is TRBV27, the J gene TRBJ2-1; TRBD2 aligns across 7 bases. With V trimmed by 0 bases and J by 4 bases, 6 bases remained unmatched. The CDR3 has 16 residues. In germline, CDR1 is MNHEY, CDR2 SMNVEV (reference sequence). The CDR3 nucleotides are TGTGCCAGCAGTTTATCGAGCGGGGAACTGTACAATGAGCAGTTCTTC. Translated: CASSLSSGELYNEQFF.

Comment on this clonotype: A single base separates this from a much larger clone, so it may be a read error. The chain carries TRBV20-1 and TRBJ2-3, with 12 bases aligning to TRBD2. The germline V gene has CDR1 DFQATT and CDR2 SNEGSKA (reference sequence). This CDR3 is built from 15 residues. V shed 5 bases and J 4 bases; nucleotides not matched to a gene: 7. CDR3 in amino acids: CSAGQGLAGSDTQYF. The CDR3 bases are TGCAGTGCTGGTCAAGGACTAGCGGGGTCAGATACGCAGTATTTT.

The chain is built from TRBV6-5 and TRBJ2-1; D assignment may be TRBD1 or TRBD2 (7 bases each). This CDR3 contains 13 residues. Germline CDR1 is MNHEY and CDR2 is SVGAGI. Trimming took 7 bases from V and 7 from J, leaving 14 bases between them. CDR3 DNA sequence: TGTGCCAGCACATCAGGGGGGGGAAATGAGCAGTTCTTC. Translating it yields CASTSGGGNEQFF.

This clonotype was seen many times. The chain is built from TRBV7-2 and TRBJ1-5; D remains ambiguous. Germline CDR1 SGHTA, CDR2 FQGNSA. With 2 bases removed from V and 5 bases from J, the gap between germline ends came to 10 bases. This CDR3 is 14 amino acids long. In nucleotides, the CDR3 is TGTGCCAGCAGCTTAACGGAGGTCTATCAGCCCCAGCATTTT. It codes for CASSLTEVYQPQHF. The variable domain in full, completed from reference TRBV7-2 and TRBJ1-5, reads GAGVSQSPSNKVTEKGKDVELRCDPISGHTALYWYRQSLGQGLEFLIYFQGNSAPDKSGLPSDRFSAERTGGSVSTLTIQRTQQEDSAVYLCASSLTEVYQPQHFGDGTRLSIL.

The CDR3 DNA reads as TGTGCCAGCAGCTTTCAAGGGCGATCTCCTGGGGCCAACGTCCTGACTTTC. It is translated as CASSFQGRSPGANVLTF. The J gene is TRBJ2-6, the V gene TRBV7-2; D remains unclear. Per germline, CDR1 SGHTA and CDR2 FQGNSA. The CDR3 has 17 residues. V lost 3 bases, J lost 2 bases, and 14 bases lay in between. The variable domain in full, with the rest retrieved from reference TRBV7-2 and TRBJ2-6, is GAGVSQSPSNKVTEKGKDVELRCDPISGHTALYWYRQSLGQGLEFLIYFQGNSAPDKSGLPSDRFSAERTGGSVSTLTIQRTQQEDSAVYLCASSFQGRSPGANVLTFGAGSRLTVL.

In the case of this clonotype: Here the CDR3 omits its conserved ending phenylalanine or tryptophan, so a read error is the likely source. The genes are TRBV4-1 and TRBJ1-1; D unresolved. The CDR3 consists of 15 residues. With 4 bases removed from V and 1 base from J, the gap between germline ends came to 13 bases. Germline lookup yields CDR1 MGHRA and CDR2 YSYEKL. The CDR3 DNA reads as TGCGCCAGCAGCCTAGTCTTGACACAGAACACTGAAGCTTTCCTT. Protein product: CASSLVLTQNTEAFL.

This clonotype was recorded many times. The V and J genes are TRBV6-5 and TRBJ2-6; D is undetermined. Germline V gene sequence: CDR1 MNHEY, CDR2 SVGAGI. CDR3 length: 15 residues. V lost 5 bases and J lost 1, with 9 bases in between. The CDR3 DNA is TGTGCCAGCAGTCAGCAAGGGTCTGGGGCCAACGTCCTGACTTTC. Its protein product is CASSQQGSGANVLTF.

Remarks on this clonotype: Since no conserved phenylalanine or tryptophan closes the CDR3, a read error is the likely cause. The rearrangement links TRBV12-3 or TRBV12-4 to TRBJ2-3; a possible D gene is TRBD2 (7 bases). The CDR3 is 15 residues long. With 6 bases removed from V and 1 base from J, the gap between germline ends came to 14 bases. The CDR3 loop is CASSHEGGRTDTQYL. As DNA, the CDR3 is TGTGCCAGCAGCCACGAGGGGGGGCGCACAGATACGCAGTATCTT.

About this clonotype: A read error is possible here, since a much larger clone lies one base away. The chain links TRBV7-9 to TRBJ2-3; 9 bases map to TRBD2. The CDR3 is made up of 19 amino acids. Germline CDR1 SEHNR, CDR2 FQNEAQ (reference sequence). The CDR3 bases are TGTCCCAGCACCCCTACACCGCGGGAGGGTGGGGGTCCCACAGATACGCAGTATTTT. This encodes CPSTPTPREGGGPTDTQYF.

As for this clonotype: A much larger clone sits a single nucleotide away, making a read error possible. The CDR3 is CSVPGTPYEQYF. The CDR3 DNA is TGCAGCGTTCCCGGGACGCCCTACGAGCAGTACTTC. V usage is TRBV29-1 and J usage is TRBJ2-7; D may match TRBD1 or TRBD2 (5 bases each). CDR1 and CDR2 from the germline V gene are SQVTM and ANQGSEA. CDR3 size: 12 residues. The V end lost 5 bases, the J end lost 2 bases, and 10 bases lay between the germline ends.

CDR3 loop: CASSGRNSYEQYF. CDR3 bases: TGTGCCAGCTCGGGACGGAACTCCTACGAGCAGTACTTC. This chain joins TRBV27 and TRBJ2-7; D tentatively reads TRBD1 or TRBD2 (5 bases each). The CDR3 has 13 amino acids. Trimming took 8 bases from V and 0 from J, leaving 11 bases between them. The germline gives CDR1 MNHEY, CDR2 SMNVEV (reference sequence).

This clonotype was seen at least ten times. This chain connects TRBV7-9 to TRBJ2-7, with a weak D call TRBD2 (6 bases). The germline V and J ends were trimmed by 5 bases and 5 bases, with 13 bases remaining between them. The V gene's germline CDR1 is SEHNR and CDR2 FQNEAQ (reference sequence). The CDR3 consists of 13 residues. As DNA, the CDR3 is TGTGCCAGCAGCCCCACGGGAGTCCACGAGCAGTACTTC. Encoded protein: CASSPTGVHEQYF.

This clonotype has a handful of counts. This rearrangement joins TRBV20-1 to TRBJ2-7, with D uncertain. In germline, CDR1 is DFQATT, CDR2 SNEGSKA (reference sequence). Trimming pared 0 bases from V and 7 bases from J, leaving 10 bases between. The CDR3 is 12 amino acids. The CDR3 DNA follows: TGCAGTGCTAGAGATATTTGGAGTGAGCAGTACTTC. Translating gives CSARDIWSEQYF.

This clonotype showed up many times. The chain links TRBV7-9 to TRBJ1-4; D gene uncertain. V was shortened by 11 bases and J by 5 bases, with 12 bases between the two germline ends. The CDR3 covers 12 residues. Germline V gene data show CDR1 as SEHNR and CDR2 as FQNEAQ (reference sequence). The CDR3 sequence: CAGRSQNEKLFF. The DNA of the CDR3 is TGTGCCGGCCGCAGCCAGAATGAAAAACTGTTTTTT.

This clonotype was seen only a few times. The chain has TRBV5-1 and TRBJ2-7; D might be TRBD2 (7 bases). V lost 1 base to trimming and J lost 1 base, with 18 bases between them. The CDR3 contains 17 residues. Germline lookup yields CDR1 SGHRS and CDR2 YFSETQ. The CDR3 sequence: CASSLRGGTTPSYEQYF. CDR3 DNA sequence: TGCGCCAGCAGCTTGAGGGGGGGCACAACGCCATCCTACGAGCAGTACTTC.

Only a few counts were recorded for this clonotype. This chain connects TRBV12-3 or TRBV12-4 to TRBJ2-5, with unresolved D. CDR3 size: 15 residues. V lost 4 bases to trimming and J lost 5 bases, with 17 bases between them. DNA of the CDR3: TGTGCCAGCAGTTGGTCAGAACAAAGAAGGGAGACCCAGTACTTC. Translating gives CASSWSEQRRETQYF.

This clonotype has ten or more counts. The V call is TRBV7-9, the J call TRBJ2-5; possibly TRBD2 for D (6 bases). The CDR3 runs to 15 residues. Trimming took off 0 bases at V and 7 bases at J, with 15 bases between the two ends. Germline V gives CDR1 SEHNR, CDR2 FQNEAQ (reference sequence). In nucleotides, the CDR3 is TGTGCCAGCAGCTTAGCAGGCTTGCGGGATTGGACCCAGTACTTC. It yields the protein CASSLAGLRDWTQYF.

This chain uses TRBV24-1 with TRBJ2-1; D possibly corresponds to TRBD2 (6 bases). Germline CDR1 and CDR2: KGHDR and SFDVKD. Trimming took off 4 bases at V and 4 bases at J, with 25 bases between the two ends. CDR3 length: 19 residues. The CDR3 region has the DNA TGTGCCACCAGTGAGGACACGGGACTCCCGGTACCCCCTTACAATGAGCAGTTCTTC. Translated: CATSEDTGLPVPPYNEQFF.

With regard to this clonotype: This may come from a read error, since a much larger clone is one base off. The V gene is TRBV29-1, the J gene TRBJ2-3, with 8 bases aligning to TRBD1. The germline CDR1 and CDR2 sequences are SQVTM and ANQGSEA. The CDR3 loop spans 13 amino acids. CDR3 region: CSVRTGLADTQCF. CDR3 coding DNA: TGCAGCGTGCGGACAGGGTTGGCAGATACGCAGTGTTTT.

Worth noting for this clonotype: This may arise from a read error, as a much more abundant clone is one base away. The chain uses TRBV13 and TRBJ2-5; possible D gene TRBD2, 5 bases. The CDR3 has 14 residues. The germline V gene encodes CDR1 PRHDT and CDR2 FYEKMQ (reference sequence). The CDR3 DNA follows: TGTGCCAGCAGCTTAATTACTAGTAGAGAGACCCTGTACTTC. The encoded protein is CASSLITSRETLYF.

The V call is TRBV12-3 or TRBV12-4, the J call TRBJ2-2; D is uncertain. This CDR3 is built from 13 residues. V gave up 7 bases and J gave up 0 bases, with 6 bases separating them. The CDR3 reads CASMTTNTGELFF. The CDR3, as DNA: TGTGCCAGCATGACAACGAACACCGGGGAGCTGTTTTTT.